The 10 T cell receptor beta chains below were found in one sample sequenced in a study of T cell clonotyping in hematopoietic cell transplantation. The protocol was immunoSEQ multiplex PCR, while the TCRdb copy is restricted to in-frame clones and leaves out a portion. The sample contains 27,000 or so clones, about 94% of which appear only once. Sequencing input: peripheral blood mononuclear cells. These receptors all come from a man aged 50 or older in good health. Some clones in this sample may be carry-over from other donors' samples.

This clone was seen only once. The chain joins TRBV28 to TRBJ2-6, with D tentatively TRBD2 (6 bases). The CDR3 is 18 residues long. Trimming removed 5 bases from V and 0 bases from J, with 17 bases in between. The V gene's germline CDR1 is MDHEN and CDR2 SYDVKM. The CDR3 coding sequence is TGTGCCAGCAGTCTACGGGACTCAACCGGCTCTGGGGCCAACGTCCTGACTTTC. Encoded protein: CASSLRDSTGSGANVLTF.

V gene TRBV16 combines with J gene TRBJ1-5; a weak D match, TRBD1 (6 bases). Trimming took 5 bases from V and 3 from J, leaving 17 bases between them. Germline CDR1 KGHSY, CDR2 FQNENV. The CDR3 sequence is 16 residues long. The CDR3 reads CASSSRQARVNQPQHF. In nucleotides, the CDR3 is TGTGCCAGCAGCTCCAGACAGGCTCGAGTCAATCAGCCCCAGCATTTT.

V and J are TRBV9 and TRBJ1-4; TRBD1 aligns across 10 bases. Germline assignment: CDR1 SGDLS and CDR2 YYNGEE. V shed 2 bases and J 2 bases; nucleotides not matched to a gene: 0. This CDR3 contains 15 residues. CDR3 coding DNA: TGTGCCAGCAGCGTGACAGGGGGCACTAATGAAAAACTGTTTTTT. Amino acid sequence: CASSVTGGTNEKLFF. The variable domain in full, completed from reference TRBV9 and TRBJ1-4, reads DSGVTQTPKHLITATGQRVTLRCSPRSGDLSVYWYQQSLDQGLQFLIQYYNGEERAKGNILERFSAQQFPDLHSELNLSSLELGDSALYFCASSVTGGTNEKLFFGSGTQLSVL.

The chain combines TRBV4-1 with TRBJ1-2, with unresolved D. Germline CDR1 MGHRA, CDR2 YSYEKL. This CDR3 is built from 12 residues. Trimming removed 0 bases from V and 2 bases from J, with 1 base in between. The CDR3 is CASSQENYGYTF. DNA for the CDR3: TGCGCCAGCAGCCAAGAAAACTATGGCTACACCTTC.

The chain's CDR3 is CASSPRDYLYEQYF. The CDR3 bases are TGTGCCAGCAGCCCCCGGGACTACCTCTACGAGCAGTACTTC. The chain uses TRBV7-2 and TRBJ2-7; 7 bases fit TRBD2. Trimming at V came to 5 bases and at J to 3 bases, leaving 7 bases not matched to a gene. Germline CDR1 is SGHTA and CDR2 is FQGNSA. There are 14 residues in the CDR3.

This clone was seen more than once but under ten times. The gene calls are TRBV4-2 and TRBJ2-7; D possibly corresponds to TRBD1 (7 bases). The V end lost 0 bases, the J end lost 4 bases, and 22 bases lay between the germline ends. The germline CDR1 and CDR2 sequences are LGHNA and YNFKEQ. The CDR3 totals 18 residues. CDR3 sequence reads: CASSQEIAATGRLYEQYF. CDR3 bases: TGTGCCAGCAGCCAAGAGATCGCGGCGACAGGGAGGTTGTACGAGCAGTACTTC.

The rearrangement links TRBV6-5 to TRBJ1-1, with D unclear. In germline, CDR1 is MNHEY, CDR2 SVGAGI. Trimming pared 2 bases from V and 5 bases from J, leaving 12 bases between. CDR3 length: 14 residues. The CDR3 DNA reads TGTGCCAGCAGTTACGCGGCAGAATCGACTGAAGCTTTCTTT. The encoded protein is CASSYAAESTEAFF.

The rearrangement joins TRBV19 to TRBJ1-2; the D is unclear. Trimming removed 6 bases from V and 1 base from J, with 6 bases in between. CDR1 is LNHDA, CDR2 SQIVND, per germline (reference sequence). This CDR3 is built from 12 residues. This CDR3 reads CASSPRNYGYTF. CDR3 bases: TGTGCCAGTAGCCCTCGTAACTATGGCTACACCTTC. Filled out from reference TRBV19 and TRBJ1-2, the complete variable domain reads DGGITQSPKYLFRKEGQNVTLSCEQNLNHDAMYWYRQDPGQGLRLIYYSQIVNDFQKGDIAEGYSVSREKKESFPLTVTSAQKNPTAFYLCASSPRNYGYTFGSGTRLTVV.

This clone was picked up one time. The rearrangement uses TRBV2 and TRBJ1-3, with 7 bases that match TRBD1. Losses at the gene ends were 7 bases for V and 0 bases for J; bases not matched to a gene: 6. This CDR3 has 15 amino acids. Germline values: CDR1 SNHLY, CDR2 FYNNEI. CDR3 protein: CASMGQFLSGNTIYF. The CDR3 DNA is TGTGCCAGCATGGGACAGTTCCTCTCTGGAAACACCATATATTTT. The full variable domain, completed using reference TRBV2 and TRBJ1-3, is EPEVTQTPSHQVTQMGQEVILRCVPISNHLYFYWYRQILGQKVEFLVSFYNNEISEKSEIFDDQFSVERPDGSNFTLKIRSTKLEDSAMYFCASMGQFLSGNTIYFGEGSWLTVV.

The J gene is TRBJ2-7, the V gene TRBV15, with D perhaps matching TRBD2 (7 bases). Germline CDR1 and CDR2: LNHNV and YYDKDF (reference sequence). V gave up 5 bases and J gave up 2 bases, with 16 bases separating them. The CDR3 covers 15 residues. In nucleotides, the CDR3 is TGTGCCACCAGCCCGGGGAGGGACACTGCCTACGAGCAGTACTTC. Its protein product is CATSPGRDTAYEQYF.